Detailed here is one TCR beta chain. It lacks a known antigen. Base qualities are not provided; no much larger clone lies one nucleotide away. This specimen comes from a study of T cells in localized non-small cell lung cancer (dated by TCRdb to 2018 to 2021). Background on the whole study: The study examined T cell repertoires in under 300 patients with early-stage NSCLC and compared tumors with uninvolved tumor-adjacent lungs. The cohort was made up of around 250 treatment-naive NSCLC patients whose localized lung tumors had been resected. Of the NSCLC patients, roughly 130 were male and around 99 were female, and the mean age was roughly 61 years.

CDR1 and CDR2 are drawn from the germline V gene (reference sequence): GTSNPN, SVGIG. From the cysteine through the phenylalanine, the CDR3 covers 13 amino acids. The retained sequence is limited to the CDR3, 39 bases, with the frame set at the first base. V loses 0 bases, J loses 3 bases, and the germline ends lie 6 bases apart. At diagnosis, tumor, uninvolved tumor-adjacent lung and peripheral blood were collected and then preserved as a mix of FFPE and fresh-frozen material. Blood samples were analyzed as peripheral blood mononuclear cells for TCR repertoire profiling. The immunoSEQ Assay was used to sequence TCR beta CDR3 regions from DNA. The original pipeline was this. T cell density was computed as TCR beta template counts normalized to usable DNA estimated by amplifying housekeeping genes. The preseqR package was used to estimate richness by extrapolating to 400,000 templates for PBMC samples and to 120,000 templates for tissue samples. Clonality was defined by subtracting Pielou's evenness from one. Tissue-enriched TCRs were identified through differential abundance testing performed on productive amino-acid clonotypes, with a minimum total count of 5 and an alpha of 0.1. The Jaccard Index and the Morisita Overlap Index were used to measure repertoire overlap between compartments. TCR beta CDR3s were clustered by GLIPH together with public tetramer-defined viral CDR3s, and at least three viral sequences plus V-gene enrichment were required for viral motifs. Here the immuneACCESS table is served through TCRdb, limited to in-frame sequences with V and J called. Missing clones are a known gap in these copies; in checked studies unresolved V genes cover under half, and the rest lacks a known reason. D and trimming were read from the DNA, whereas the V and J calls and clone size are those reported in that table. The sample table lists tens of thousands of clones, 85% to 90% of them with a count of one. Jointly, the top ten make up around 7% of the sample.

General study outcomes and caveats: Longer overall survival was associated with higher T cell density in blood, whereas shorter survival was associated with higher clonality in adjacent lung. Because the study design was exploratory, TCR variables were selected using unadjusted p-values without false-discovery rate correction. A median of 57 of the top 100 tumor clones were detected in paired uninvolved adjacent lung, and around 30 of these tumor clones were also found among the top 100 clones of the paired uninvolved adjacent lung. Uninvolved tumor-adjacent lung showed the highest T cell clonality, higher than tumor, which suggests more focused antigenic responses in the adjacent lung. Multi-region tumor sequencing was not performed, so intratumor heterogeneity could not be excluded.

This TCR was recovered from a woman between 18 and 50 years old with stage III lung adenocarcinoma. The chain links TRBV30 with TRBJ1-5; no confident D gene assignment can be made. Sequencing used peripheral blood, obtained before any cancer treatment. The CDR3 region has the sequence CAWSVTVNQPQHF. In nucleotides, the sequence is TGTGCCTGGAGTGTCACAGTCAATCAGCCCCAGCATTTT.